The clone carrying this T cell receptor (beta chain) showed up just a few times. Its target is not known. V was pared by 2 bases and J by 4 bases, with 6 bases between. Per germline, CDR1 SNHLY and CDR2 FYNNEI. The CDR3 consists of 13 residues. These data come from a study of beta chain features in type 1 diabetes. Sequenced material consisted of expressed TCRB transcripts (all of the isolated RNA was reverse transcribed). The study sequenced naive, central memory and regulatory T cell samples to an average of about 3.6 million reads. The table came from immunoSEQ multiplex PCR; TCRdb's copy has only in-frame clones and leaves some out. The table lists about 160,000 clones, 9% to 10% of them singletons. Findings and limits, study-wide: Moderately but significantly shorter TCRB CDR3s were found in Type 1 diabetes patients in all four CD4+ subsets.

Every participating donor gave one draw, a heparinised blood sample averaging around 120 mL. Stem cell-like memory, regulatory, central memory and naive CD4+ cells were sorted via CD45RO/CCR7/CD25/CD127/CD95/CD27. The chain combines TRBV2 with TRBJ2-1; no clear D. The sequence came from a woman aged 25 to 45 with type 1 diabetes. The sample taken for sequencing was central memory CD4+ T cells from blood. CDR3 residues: CASSEREYNEQFF. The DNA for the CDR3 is TGTGCCAGCAGTGAACGAGAATACAATGAGCAGTTCTTC.